One T cell receptor delta chain is described in this entry. Antigen: not known. This may stem from a read error, because a much larger clone lies one nucleotide away. TCRdb re-called the PCR reads through CATT. The sample lists thousands of delta-chain clones, 40% occurring once. This sample stems from a study of human gamma delta and Vdelta1 T cells. CDR3 length equals 25 residues. The germline V gene has CDR1 TSWWSYY and CDR2 QGS. The chain links TRDV1 to TRDJ1; TRDD3 is a possible D gene (8 bases). The receptor was derived from a human donor in good health. Sequenced material: Vdelta1 gamma-delta T cells from blood grown in culture (DOT cells). The CDR3 region is CALGELSLPPFGFAGGGWYTDKRIF. The CDR3 nucleotides are TGTGCTCTTGGGGAACTTAGCCTTCCTCCGTTTGGTTTCGCTGGGGGAGGCTGGTACACCGATAAACGCATCTTT.